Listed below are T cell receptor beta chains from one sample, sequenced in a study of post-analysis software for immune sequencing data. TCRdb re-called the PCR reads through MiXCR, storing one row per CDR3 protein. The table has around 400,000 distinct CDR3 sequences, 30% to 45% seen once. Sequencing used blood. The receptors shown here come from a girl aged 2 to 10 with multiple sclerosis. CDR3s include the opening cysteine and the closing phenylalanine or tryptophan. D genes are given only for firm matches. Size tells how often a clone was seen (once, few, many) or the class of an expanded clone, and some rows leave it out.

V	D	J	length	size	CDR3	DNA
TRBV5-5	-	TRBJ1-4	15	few	CASSSGDATLEKLFF	TGTGCCAGCAGTTCTGGGGACGCGACTCTTGAAAAACTGTTTTTT
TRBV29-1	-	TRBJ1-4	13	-	CSAYKAPNEKLFF	TGCAGCGCTTACAAAGCTCCTAATGAAAAACTGTTTTTT
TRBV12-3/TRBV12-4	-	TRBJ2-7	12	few	CASSYGQFEQYF	TGCGCCAGCAGTTATGGACAGTTCGAGCAGTACTTC
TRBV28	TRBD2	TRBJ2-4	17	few	CASSLSLLAAVGDIQYF	TGTGCCAGCAGTTTGTCCCTACTAGCGGCCGTGGGTGACATTCAGTACTTC
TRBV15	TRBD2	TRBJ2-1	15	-	CATRYGEGLYNEQFF	TGTGCCACCAGGTACGGGGAGGGCCTGTACAATGAGCAGTTCTTC
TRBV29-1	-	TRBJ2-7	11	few	CSVHTRYEQYF	TGCAGCGTGCACACCCGATACGAGCAGTACTTC
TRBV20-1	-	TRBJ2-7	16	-	CSARDAGSLSSYEQYF	TGCAGTGCTAGAGACGCGGGGAGCTTGAGCTCCTACGAGCAGTACTTC
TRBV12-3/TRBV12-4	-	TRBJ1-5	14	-	CASSIRGPGQPQHF	TGTGCCAGCAGCATCCGTGGCCCTGGTCAGCCCCAGCATTTT
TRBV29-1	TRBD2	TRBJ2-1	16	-	CSARTSGEASYNEQFF	TGCAGCGCCCGGACTAGCGGGGAGGCATCCTACAATGAGCAGTTCTTC
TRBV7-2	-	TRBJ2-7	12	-	CASSADSLEQYF	TGTGCCAGCAGCGCCGACAGTCTCGAGCAGTACTTC
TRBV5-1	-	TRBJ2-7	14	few	CASSPTSFGYEQYF	TGCGCCAGCAGCCCGACAAGTTTCGGCTACGAGCAGTACTTC
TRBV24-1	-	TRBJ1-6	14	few	CATSDPSRDPPLHF	TGTGCCACCAGTGATCCCTCGAGGGACCCGCCCCTCCACTTT
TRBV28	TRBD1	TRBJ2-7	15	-	CASRTPGQGSYEQYF	TGTGCCAGCAGAACGCCGGGACAGGGATCCTACGAGCAGTACTTC
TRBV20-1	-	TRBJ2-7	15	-	CSARDYRDRSYEQYF	TGCAGTGCTAGGGACTACCGGGACAGAAGCTACGAGCAGTACTTC
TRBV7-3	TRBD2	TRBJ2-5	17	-	CASCPGLAGMSKETQYF	TGTGCCAGCTGCCCGGGACTAGCGGGGATGTCTAAAGAGACCCAGTACTTC
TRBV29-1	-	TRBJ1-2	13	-	CSVSRTANYGYTF	TGCAGCGTTTCTCGGACAGCCAACTATGGCTACACCTTC
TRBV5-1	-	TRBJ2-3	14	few	CASSLGGITDTQYF	TGCGCCAGCAGCCTAGGGGGTATCACAGATACGCAGTATTTT
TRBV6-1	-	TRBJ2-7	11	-	CASSDVYEQYF	TGTGCCAGCAGTGACGTCTACGAGCAGTACTTC
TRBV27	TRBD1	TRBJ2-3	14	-	CASRGQGGSDTQYF	TGTGCCAGCAGGGGACAGGGGGGATCGGATACGCAGTATTTT
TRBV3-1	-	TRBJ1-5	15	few	CASSQEGGGPQPQHF	TGTGCCAGCAGCCAAGAGGGGGGAGGGCCTCAGCCCCAGCATTTT
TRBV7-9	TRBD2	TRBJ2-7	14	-	CASSSTSGSDEQYF	TGTGCCAGCAGCTCCACCAGCGGGAGCGACGAGCAGTACTTC
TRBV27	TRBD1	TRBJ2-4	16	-	CASSGGDRGRRYIQYF	TGTGCCAGCAGTGGGGGGGACAGGGGGCGTCGTTACATTCAGTACTTC
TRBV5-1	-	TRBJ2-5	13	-	CAGSSTQEETQYF	TGCGCCGGCAGCTCGACCCAGGAAGAGACCCAGTACTTC
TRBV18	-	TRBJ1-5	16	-	CASSPRTQNSNQPQHF	TGTGCCAGCTCACCTAGGACACAGAATAGCAATCAGCCCCAGCATTTT
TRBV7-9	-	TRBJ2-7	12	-	CASSTQGGEQYF	TGTGCCAGCAGCACGCAGGGGGGCGAGCAGTACTTC
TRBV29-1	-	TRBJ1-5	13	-	CSVGKQVNQPQHF	TGCAGCGTTGGGAAACAAGTCAATCAGCCCCAGCATTTT
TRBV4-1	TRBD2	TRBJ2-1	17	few	CASSQVAGGLVYNEQFF	TGCGCCAGCAGCCAAGTAGCGGGGGGGTTAGTCTACAATGAGCAGTTCTTC
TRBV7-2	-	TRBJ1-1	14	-	CASSYFNSGTEAFF	TGTGCCAGCAGCTACTTTAATTCGGGGACTGAAGCTTTCTTT
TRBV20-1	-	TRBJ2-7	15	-	CSAHKGRGTSYEQYF	TGCAGTGCCCACAAAGGGCGGGGAACTAGTTACGAGCAGTACTTC
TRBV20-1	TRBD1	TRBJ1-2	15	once	CSARDQQGASYGYTF	TGCAGTGCTAGAGATCAACAGGGGGCGAGTTATGGCTACACCTTC
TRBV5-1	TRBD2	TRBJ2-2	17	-	CASSFVLAGVGTGELFF	TGCGCCAGCAGCTTCGTCCTAGCGGGAGTGGGGACCGGGGAGCTGTTTTTT
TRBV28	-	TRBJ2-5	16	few	CASSPTRTVEQETQYF	TGTGCCAGCAGCCCAACTAGGACAGTCGAACAAGAGACCCAGTACTTC
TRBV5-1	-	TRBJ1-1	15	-	CASSWTEGWDTEAFF	TGCGCCAGCAGCTGGACAGAAGGATGGGACACTGAAGCTTTCTTT
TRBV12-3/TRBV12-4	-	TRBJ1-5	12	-	CASSFYGEPQHF	TGTGCCAGCAGTTTTTACGGGGAGCCCCAGCATTTT
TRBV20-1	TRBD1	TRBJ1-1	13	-	CSARTGQGDEAFF	TGCAGTGCTAGGACAGGGCAAGGGGATGAAGCTTTCTTT
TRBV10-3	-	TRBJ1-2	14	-	CAISELNTNYGYTF	TGTGCCATCAGTGAGTTAAACACAAACTATGGCTACACCTTC
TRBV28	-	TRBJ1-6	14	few	CASREGGNNSPLHF	TGTGCCAGCAGAGAGGGAGGAAATAATTCACCCCTCCACTTT
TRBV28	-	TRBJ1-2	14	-	CASSLENGVEGYTF	TGTGCCAGCAGTTTAGAGAACGGGGTTGAAGGCTACACCTTC
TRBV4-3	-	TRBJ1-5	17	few	CASSQRAGRKDNQPQHF	TGCGCCAGCAGCCAAAGGGCAGGTAGAAAAGACAATCAGCCCCAGCATTTT
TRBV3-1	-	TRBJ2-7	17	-	CASSQYSGVCPGYEQYF	TGTGCCAGCAGCCAATACTCTGGCGTATGCCCGGGCTACGAGCAGTACTTC
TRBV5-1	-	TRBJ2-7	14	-	CASSLSGSTYEQYF	TGCGCCAGCAGCTTGTCGGGCAGCACCTACGAGCAGTACTTC
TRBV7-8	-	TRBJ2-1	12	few	CASSLVGQDKFF	TGTGCCAGCAGCTTAGTTGGTCAGGACAAGTTCTTC
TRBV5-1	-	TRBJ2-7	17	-	CASSLGSGKMSSYEQYF	TGCGCCAGCAGCTTGGGCTCAGGGAAGATGAGCTCCTACGAGCAGTACTTC
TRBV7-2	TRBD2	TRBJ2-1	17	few	CASSLGRLAGAGNEQFF	TGTGCCAGCAGCTTAGGACGACTAGCGGGAGCCGGCAATGAGCAGTTCTTC
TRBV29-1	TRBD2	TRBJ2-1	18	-	CSVGGRLAGRGAYNEQFF	TGCAGCGTTGGAGGGCGACTAGCGGGGAGGGGGGCCTACAATGAGCAGTTCTTC
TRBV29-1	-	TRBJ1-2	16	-	CSVSTHRVVGEVGYTF	TGCAGCGTTTCGACACACAGGGTAGTCGGAGAGGTGGGCTACACCTTC
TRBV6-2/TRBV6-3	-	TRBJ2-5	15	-	CASSYRAAGKETQYF	TGTGCCAGCAGTTACCGGGCGGCAGGGAAAGAGACCCAGTACTTC
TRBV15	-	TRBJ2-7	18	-	CATSRGTLDTLPYYEQYF	TGTGCCACCAGCAGAGGAACCCTGGACACGCTCCCTTACTACGAGCAGTACTTC
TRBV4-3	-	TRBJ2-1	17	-	CASSQVLGLTIYNEQFF	TGCGCCAGCAGCCAAGTACTGGGACTCACTATCTACAATGAGCAGTTCTTC
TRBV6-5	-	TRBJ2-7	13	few	CASVSPGSYEQYF	TGTGCCAGCGTCTCCCCCGGCTCCTACGAGCAGTACTTC
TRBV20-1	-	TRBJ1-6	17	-	CSAPHSGRQGYNSPLHF	TGCAGTGCCCCCCACTCGGGCAGGCAAGGCTATAATTCACCCCTCCACTTT
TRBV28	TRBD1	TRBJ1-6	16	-	CASSSDRGLGNSPLHF	TGTGCCAGCAGTTCCGACAGGGGGCTTGGGAATTCACCCCTCCACTTT
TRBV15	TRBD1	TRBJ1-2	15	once	CATSKRRGPNYGYTF	TGTGCCACCAGTAAAAGGAGGGGGCCTAACTATGGCTACACCTTC
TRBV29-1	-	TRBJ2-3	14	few	CSVVVATSTDTQYF	TGCAGCGTTGTTGTAGCGACTAGCACAGATACGCAGTATTTT